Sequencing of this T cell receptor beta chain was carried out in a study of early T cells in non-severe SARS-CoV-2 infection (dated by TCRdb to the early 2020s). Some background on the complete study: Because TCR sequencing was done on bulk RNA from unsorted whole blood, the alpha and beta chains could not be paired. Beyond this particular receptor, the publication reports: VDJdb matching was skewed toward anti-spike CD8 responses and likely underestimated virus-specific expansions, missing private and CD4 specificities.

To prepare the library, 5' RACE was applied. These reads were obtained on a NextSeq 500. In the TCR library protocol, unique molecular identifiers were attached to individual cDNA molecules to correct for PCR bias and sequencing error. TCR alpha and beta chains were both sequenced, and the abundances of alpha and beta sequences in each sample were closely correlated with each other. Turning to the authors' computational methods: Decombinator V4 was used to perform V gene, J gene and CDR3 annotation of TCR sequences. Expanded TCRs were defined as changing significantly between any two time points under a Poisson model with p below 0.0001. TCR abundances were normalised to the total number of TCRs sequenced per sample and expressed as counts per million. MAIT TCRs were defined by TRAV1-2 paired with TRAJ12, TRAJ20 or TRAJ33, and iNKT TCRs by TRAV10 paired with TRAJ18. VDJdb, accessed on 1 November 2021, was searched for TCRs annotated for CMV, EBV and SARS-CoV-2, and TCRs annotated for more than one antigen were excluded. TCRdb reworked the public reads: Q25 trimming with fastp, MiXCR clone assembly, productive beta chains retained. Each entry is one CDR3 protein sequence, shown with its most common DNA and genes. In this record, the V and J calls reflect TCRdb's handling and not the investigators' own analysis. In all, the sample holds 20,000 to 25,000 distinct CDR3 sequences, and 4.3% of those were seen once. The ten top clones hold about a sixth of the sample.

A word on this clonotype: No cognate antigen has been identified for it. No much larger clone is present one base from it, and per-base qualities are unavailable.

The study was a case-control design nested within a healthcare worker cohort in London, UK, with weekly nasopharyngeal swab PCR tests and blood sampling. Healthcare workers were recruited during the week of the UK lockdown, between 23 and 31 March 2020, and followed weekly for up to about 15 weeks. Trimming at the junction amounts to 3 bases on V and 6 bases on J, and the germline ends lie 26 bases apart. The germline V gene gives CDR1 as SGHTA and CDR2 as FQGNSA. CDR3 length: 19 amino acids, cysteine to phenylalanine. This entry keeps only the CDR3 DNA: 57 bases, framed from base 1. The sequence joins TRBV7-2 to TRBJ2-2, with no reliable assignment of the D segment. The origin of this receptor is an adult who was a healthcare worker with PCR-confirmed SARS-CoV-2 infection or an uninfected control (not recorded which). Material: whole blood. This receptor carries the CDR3 CASSFVKVSSLSDPGELFF. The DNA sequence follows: TGTGCCAGCAGCTTTGTAAAGGTTTCGAGCTTGAGTGATCCCGGGGAGCTGTTTTTT. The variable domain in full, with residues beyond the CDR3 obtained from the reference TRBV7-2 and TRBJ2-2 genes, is GAGVSQSPSNKVTEKGKDVELRCDPISGHTALYWYRQSLGQGLEFLIYFQGNSAPDKSGLPSDRFSAERTGGSVSTLTIQRTQQEDSAVYLCASSFVKVSSLSDPGELFFGEGSRLTVL.